These 12 T cell receptor beta chains came from one sample sequenced in a study of shared clonotypes between healthy human individuals. Assay: immunoSEQ multiplex PCR; the TCRdb copy retains only in-frame clones and omits some. The table records roughly 1 million clones, 75% to 85% of them present only once. Sequencing input: memory CD4+ T cells from PBMCs. The subset denotes: CD45RA-negative fraction. The receptors here all came from a young man in good health. Some clones in this sample may be carry-over from other donors' samples.

V and J are TRBV18 and TRBJ2-3; a weak D match, TRBD2 (6 bases). V lost 4 bases, J lost 2 bases, and 13 bases lay in between. The CDR3 is made up of 15 amino acids. CDR1 and CDR2 from the germline V gene are KGHSH and LQKENI. The CDR3 sequence: CASSHSGSSTDTQYF. The CDR3 region has the DNA TGTGCCAGCTCACACTCCGGGAGCTCCACAGATACGCAGTATTTT.

The rearrangement joins TRBV7-8 to TRBJ1-5; 9 bases line up with TRBD1. This CDR3 contains 15 residues. Germline V gives CDR1 SGHVS, CDR2 FQNEAQ. Germline trimming cut 4 bases from V and 3 bases from J; bases unmatched to any gene: 4. The CDR3 DNA follows: TGTGCCAGCAGCTGGACAGGGGAAAACAATCAGCCCCAGCATTTT. This translates into CASSWTGENNQPQHF.

As concerns this clone: The sample has other DNA sequences that encode this CDR3 too. The CDR3 protein is CAWSVRWVQETQYF. The CDR3, as DNA: TGTGCCTGGAGTGTCCGGTGGGTACAAGAGACCCAGTACTTC. The chain is built from TRBV30 and TRBJ2-5; no reliable D call. Germline CDR1 reads GTSNPN; CDR2 reads SVGIG (reference sequence). V lost 0 bases to trimming and J lost 2 bases, with 10 bases between them. The CDR3 spans 14 residues.

This chain connects TRBV4-2 to TRBJ2-3; D call uncertain. The CDR3 runs to 14 residues. Trimming took off 4 bases at V and 0 bases at J, with 8 bases between the two ends. Germline V lookup: CDR1 LGHNA, CDR2 YNFKEQ. The CDR3 region is CASSPRESTDTQYF. Written as DNA, the CDR3 is TGTGCCAGCAGCCCCCGTGAGAGCACAGATACGCAGTATTTT.

The CDR3 DNA reads TGCGCCAGCAGCTTGTTGGGGAGGGGGAACACCGGGGAGCTGTTTTTT. Its protein is CASSLLGRGNTGELFF. The V and J genes are TRBV5-1 and TRBJ2-2, with 7 nucleotides matching TRBD2. The CDR3 spans 16 residues. The V and J ends lost 1 base and 1 base, in that order; junction bases with no gene match: 4. Germline V lookup: CDR1 SGHRS, CDR2 YFSETQ.

The chain combines TRBV4-2 with TRBJ2-1; TRBD2 aligns across 10 bases. The CDR3 runs 17 residues. Trimming took 0 bases from V and 3 from J; bases not matched to a gene: 5. Per germline, CDR1 LGHNA and CDR2 YNFKEQ. The CDR3 loop is CASSQDPSGSYYNEQFF. CDR3 sequence (DNA): TGTGCCAGCAGCCAAGATCCTAGCGGGAGTTACTACAATGAGCAGTTCTTC.

This clone was observed once. V and J are TRBV19 and TRBJ2-2; D not certain. This CDR3 spans 15 amino acids. Germline-derived CDR1 and CDR2 are LNHDA and SQIVND (reference sequence). Trimming removed 4 bases from V and 6 bases from J, with 15 bases in between. Here the CDR3 reads CASSTRSGGAGELFF. The DNA of the CDR3 is TGTGCCAGTAGTACCCGGTCAGGCGGCGCCGGGGAGCTGTTTTTT.

This clone was found a few times. The chain is built from TRBV4-1 and TRBJ1-1; D call uncertain. Deletions cut 3 bases from V and 0 bases from J, with 2 bases between. CDR1 is MGHRA and CDR2 is YSYEKL in the germline V gene. CDR3 size: 12 residues. The CDR3 is CASSHMNTEAFF. The CDR3 DNA reads as TGCGCCAGCAGCCACATGAACACTGAAGCTTTCTTT.

The chain couples TRBV7-2 to TRBJ2-7, with 7 nucleotides matching TRBD1. Per germline, CDR1 SGHTA and CDR2 FQGNSA. This CDR3 spans 14 amino acids. V was clipped by 5 bases and J by 7 bases; unmatched bases: 11. CDR3 amino acids: CASSLGQVIGEQYF. The CDR3 coding sequence is TGTGCCAGCAGCCTAGGACAGGTTATAGGGGAGCAGTACTTC.

This clone was recorded once. The chain recombines TRBV15 with TRBJ2-2; D is perhaps TRBD2 (6 bases). Per the germline V gene, CDR1 is LNHNV and CDR2 is YYDKDF (reference sequence). Trimming removed 4 bases from V and 4 bases from J, with 13 bases in between. The CDR3 loop spans 15 amino acids. The DNA for the CDR3 is TGTGCCACCAGCAAGACGGGACTCCCCACCGGGGAGCTGTTTTTT. It yields the protein CATSKTGLPTGELFF.

This clone has more than one count but fewer than ten. V gene TRBV28 combines with J gene TRBJ1-4; D is possibly TRBD1 (5 bases). The V end lost 6 bases, the J end lost 8 bases, and 16 bases lay between the germline ends. Per the germline V gene, CDR1 is MDHEN and CDR2 is SYDVKM. This CDR3 comprises 14 residues. CDR3 sequence: CASRPGPGKEKLFF. In nucleotides, the CDR3 is TGTGCCAGCAGACCGGGACCCGGGAAGGAAAAACTGTTTTTT.

This clone has only one observation. The chain has TRBV28 and TRBJ1-5, with 8 bases fitting TRBD1. The length of the CDR3 is 16 residues. V lost 3 bases, J lost 2 bases, and 6 bases stayed unmatched. CDR1 MDHEN and CDR2 SYDVKM come from the germline V gene. CDR3 in DNA: TGTGCCAGCAGTTTGACAGGGGTGGGGGGCAATCAGCCCCAGCATTTT. It encodes CASSLTGVGGNQPQHF.